The clone carrying this T cell receptor beta chain was seen only a few times. Its specificity is unknown. Unrecorded immune exposures were likely, despite nominal health at sampling. The sample comes from a study of cytomegalovirus exposure and HLA in healthy donors. Whole-study results and caveats: The authors reported that TCR beta sequences could predict HLA-A and HLA-B alleles. These predictions were accurate for most subjects in the first cohort. Researchers catalogued approximately 170 TCR beta chains as cytomegalovirus-associated. It was shown in a later analysis that HLA-associated TCR beta chains were more clonally expanded than other, equally common chains.

Researchers ran the PCR with 60 Vbeta and 13 Jbeta primers. The protocol was immunoSEQ multiplex PCR, while the TCRdb copy is restricted to in-frame clones and leaves out a portion. The data hold fewer than 200,000 clones, with nearly 80% observed a single time. The CDR3 extends over 14 amino acids. V shed 5 bases, J shed 4 bases, and the junction held 5 bases outside the gene matches. The germline CDR1 and CDR2 sequences are LNHNV and YYDKDF (reference sequence). This TCR was sampled from a man aged 35 to 55 in good health and CMV-seropositive. The specimen was PBMCs. This chain joins TRBV15 and TRBJ2-1; TRBD1 matches at 7 bases. The CDR3 region is CATSRGQDYNEQFF. The CDR3 DNA follows: TGTGCCACCAGCCGCGGACAGGATTACAATGAGCAGTTCTTC. Together with reference TRBV15 and TRBJ2-1, the CDR3 gives the full variable domain: DAMVIQNPRYQVTQFGKPVTLSCSQTLNHNVMYWYQQKSSQAPKLLFHYYDKDFNNEADTPDNFQSRRPNTSFCFLDIRSPGLGDTAMYLCATSRGQDYNEQFFGPGTRLTVL.